These 17 T cell receptor beta chains originate from one sample sequenced in a study of shared clonotypes between healthy human individuals. Libraries were prepared by immunoSEQ multiplex PCR; TCRdb keeps only in-frame clonotypes and omits some of them. Here the sample spans about 1.5 million clones, 98% being singletons. Material: naive CD4+ T cells sorted from blood. Regarding subset: CD45RA+ positively selected. The receptor set was obtained from a man between 25 and 39 years old in good health.

V and J are TRBV5-4 and TRBJ1-1; maybe TRBD1 (6 bases). V was cut by 4 bases and J by 2 bases, with 21 bases left in between. The germline V gene has CDR1 SGHNT and CDR2 YYREEE (reference sequence). CDR3 length: 17 amino acids. As DNA, the CDR3 is TGTGCCAGCAGCCAGGGGTCTATGTGGTCCCTCAACACTGAAGCTTTCTTT. Amino acids: CASSQGSMWSLNTEAFF.

The gene calls are TRBV2 and TRBJ2-5; a weak D match, TRBD2 (7 bases). Germline CDR1 reads SNHLY; CDR2 reads FYNNEI. This CDR3 is 13 amino acids long. Trimming pared 4 bases from V and 6 bases from J, leaving 12 bases between. CDR3: CASSGERDKTQYF. CDR3 nucleotides: TGTGCCAGCAGTGGAGAGCGGGACAAGACCCAGTACTTC.

V is TRBV11-2 and J is TRBJ2-3; the D is unclear. The ends were cut back, 1 base at V and 4 bases at J, with 12 bases in the middle. CDR1 is SGHAT, CDR2 FQNNGV, per germline. The CDR3 has 15 residues. The CDR3 sequence is CASSLGSYSADTQYF. In DNA, the CDR3 is TGTGCCAGCAGCTTAGGTAGCTACTCGGCAGATACGCAGTATTTT.

J is TRBJ2-2 and V is TRBV5-4; TRBD2 aligns across 8 bases. Germline trimming cut 4 bases from V and 3 bases from J; bases unmatched to any gene: 17. This CDR3 contains 19 residues. CDR1 and CDR2 (germline): SGHNT, YYREEE (reference sequence). The CDR3 DNA reads TGTGCCAGCAGCCCTGTGGGCGGGAGGCAAAGGTCGGACACCGGGGAGCTGTTTTTT. It encodes CASSPVGGRQRSDTGELFF.

This clone came up once. The rearrangement uses TRBV5-4 and TRBJ2-3, with a tentative D call TRBD2 (5 bases). Trimming removed 4 bases at V and 4 bases at J, with 16 bases between. Germline-derived CDR1 and CDR2 are SGHNT and YYREEE (reference sequence). The CDR3 totals 15 residues. The CDR3 here is CASSPKLGSADTQYF. CDR3 DNA: TGTGCCAGCAGCCCAAAACTAGGTAGTGCAGATACGCAGTATTTT.

The rearrangement uses TRBV27 and TRBJ2-1, with 9 nucleotides matching TRBD2. V lost 3 bases and J lost 6; bases outside the gene matches: 6. The CDR3 covers 15 residues. CDR1 is MNHEY, CDR2 SMNVEV, per germline (reference sequence). DNA for the CDR3: TGTGCCAGCAGTTTTAGGCTAGCGGGATCCAATGAGCAGTTCTTC. Its protein product is CASSFRLAGSNEQFF.

The V call is TRBV2, the J call TRBJ1-2, with D uncertain. CDR1 and CDR2 from the germline V gene are SNHLY and FYNNEI. Trimming left V 5 bases short and J 7 bases short, with 11 bases between. CDR3 size: 12 residues. The CDR3 coding sequence is TGTGCCAGCAGTTTCGGGGAAAGTGGCTACACCTTC. Protein product: CASSFGESGYTF.

V and J are TRBV2 and TRBJ1-5, with no clear D. The V and J ends lost 1 base and 0 bases respectively, with 7 bases between them. Germline V lookup: CDR1 SNHLY, CDR2 FYNNEI. The CDR3 is 15 residues long. CDR3 in amino acids: CASSEEMRSNQPQHF. The CDR3 DNA reads TGTGCCAGCAGTGAAGAGATGCGTAGCAATCAGCCCCAGCATTTT.

V and J are TRBV5-6 and TRBJ2-3; 10 nucleotides align to TRBD1. Germline CDR1 and CDR2: SGHDT and YYEEEE. This CDR3 is built from 13 residues. Trimming cost V 6 bases and J 4 bases; bases outside gene matches: 2. CDR3 loop: CASTTGGADTQYF. The CDR3 DNA reads TGTGCCAGCACGACAGGGGGCGCAGATACGCAGTATTTT.

The DNA of the CDR3 is TGCGCCAGCAGCGTTTCGACAGCCACGAACACCGGGGAGCTGTTTTTT. Its translation: CASSVSTATNTGELFF. This chain joins TRBV5-1 and TRBJ2-2; D is perhaps TRBD1 (5 bases). There are 16 residues in the CDR3. The V gene's germline CDR1 is SGHRS and CDR2 YFSETQ. The V end was cut by 4 bases, the J end by 0 bases, with 13 bases between.

V usage is TRBV20-1 and J usage is TRBJ2-1; D is unclear. This CDR3 region has 11 residues. Germline CDR1 is DFQATT and CDR2 is SNEGSKA (reference sequence). The CDR3 DNA reads TGCATGAAGGTAGGGAACAATGAGCAGTTCTTC. This sequence encodes CMKVGNNEQFF.

This chain joins TRBV6-1 and TRBJ1-2, with D perhaps TRBD1 (5 bases). V dropped 4 bases and J dropped 1 base, with 13 bases sitting between them. Germline V lookup: CDR1 MNHNS, CDR2 SASEGT. The CDR3 totals 15 residues. The CDR3 is CASSGGIILNYGYTF. Here the CDR3 DNA reads TGTGCCAGCAGTGGGGGGATAATCCTTAACTATGGCTACACCTTC.

The chain employs TRBV30 and TRBJ2-7; 8 bases are a match to TRBD2. Trimming cost V 0 bases and J 2 bases; bases outside gene matches: 12. Germline CDR1 and CDR2: GTSNPN and SVGIG (reference sequence). CDR3 length: 17 amino acids. The CDR3 sequence: CAWSVRGGRAAAYEQYF. The CDR3 region has the DNA TGTGCCTGGAGTGTACGGGGGGGGCGGGCCGCCGCCTACGAGCAGTACTTC.

The rearrangement uses TRBV7-2 and TRBJ1-2; perhaps TRBD1 as D (6 bases). The CDR3 sequence is 13 residues long. The germline V gene has CDR1 SGHTA and CDR2 FQGNSA. Trimming took off 6 bases at V and 4 bases at J, with 12 bases between the two ends. The chain's CDR3 is CASSSRDTYGYTF. The DNA of the CDR3 is TGTGCCAGCAGTTCACGGGACACCTATGGCTACACCTTC.

V gene TRBV28 combines with J gene TRBJ2-2; 7 bases fit TRBD1. V was clipped by 6 bases and J by 6 bases; unmatched bases: 10. CDR1 is MDHEN and CDR2 is SYDVKM in the germline V gene. This CDR3 spans 15 amino acids. The DNA for the CDR3 is TGTGCCAGCAGGCCCGGGACAGAAGAACCCGGGGAGCTGTTTTTT. Its translation: CASRPGTEEPGELFF.

The rearrangement joins TRBV27 to TRBJ2-3, with D possibly TRBD1 on 5 matching bases. V was shortened by 5 bases and J by 2 bases, with 11 bases between the two germline ends. The V gene's germline CDR1 is MNHEY and CDR2 SMNVEV (reference sequence). The CDR3 loop spans 14 amino acids. In nucleotides, the CDR3 is TGTGCCAGCAGTCCGATCAGGGACACAGATACGCAGTATTTT. It is translated as CASSPIRDTDTQYF.

The chain has TRBV5-5 and TRBJ2-1; TRBD2 is a possible D gene (5 bases). Germline loops: CDR1 SGHKS, CDR2 YYEKEE (reference sequence). Trimming took 2 bases from V and 3 from J, leaving 6 bases between them. CDR3 length: 13 amino acids. The CDR3 DNA reads TGTGCCAGCAGCTTTCGGGACTACAATGAGCAGTTCTTC. Translating gives CASSFRDYNEQFF.